A selection of T cell receptor beta chains follows, all from one sample in a study of T cells in Graves' hyperthyroidism and ophthalmopathy. TCRdb passed the multiplex PCR reads through MiXCR, listing each CDR3 protein once. The table has a few hundred thousand distinct CDR3 sequences, approximately 16% seen once. Material for sequencing was blood. Receptors were obtained from a middle-aged man with Graves' hyperthyroidism. Each CDR3 is given with its conserved first and last residue.

TRBV7-9	13	TRBJ1-5	CARSLGPGLPQHF
TRBV20-1	14	TRBJ2-7	CSARPAGQIYEQYF
TRBV11-2	18	TRBJ1-6	CASSQRDRGIVYNSPLHF
TRBV18	15	TRBJ1-5	CASSATTGLSQPQHF
TRBV5-6	14	TRBJ1-5	CASSFTGYNQPQHF
TRBV7-2	17	TRBJ2-3	CASSLDQWGALTDTQYF
TRBV7-2	14	TRBJ1-1	CASSSNRGDTEAFF
TRBV20-1	16	TRBJ1-2	CSANLWTGGSRSGYTF
TRBV12-3/TRBV12-4	13	TRBJ2-4	CASSLKGSDIQYF
TRBV19	14	TRBJ2-3	CASNSAGGLDTQYF
TRBV20-1	16	TRBJ2-7	CSARGLWGRRMDEQYF
TRBV6-1	15	TRBJ2-7	CASTFTGGRNREQYF
TRBV18	16	TRBJ2-7	CASSPPFRDRGHEQYF
TRBV28	15	TRBJ2-3	CASNSPSALTDTQYF
TRBV27	16	TRBJ2-1	CASSLSRDRGTNEQFF
TRBV28	13	TRBJ1-2	CASSFGSDYGYTF
TRBV19	13	TRBJ1-2	CASSPERNYGYTF
TRBV20-1	15	TRBJ2-2	CSASSAGVNTGELFF
TRBV28	16	TRBJ2-1	CASSLLAGALSNEQFF
TRBV19	15	TRBJ2-5	CASSISGGGYGTQYF